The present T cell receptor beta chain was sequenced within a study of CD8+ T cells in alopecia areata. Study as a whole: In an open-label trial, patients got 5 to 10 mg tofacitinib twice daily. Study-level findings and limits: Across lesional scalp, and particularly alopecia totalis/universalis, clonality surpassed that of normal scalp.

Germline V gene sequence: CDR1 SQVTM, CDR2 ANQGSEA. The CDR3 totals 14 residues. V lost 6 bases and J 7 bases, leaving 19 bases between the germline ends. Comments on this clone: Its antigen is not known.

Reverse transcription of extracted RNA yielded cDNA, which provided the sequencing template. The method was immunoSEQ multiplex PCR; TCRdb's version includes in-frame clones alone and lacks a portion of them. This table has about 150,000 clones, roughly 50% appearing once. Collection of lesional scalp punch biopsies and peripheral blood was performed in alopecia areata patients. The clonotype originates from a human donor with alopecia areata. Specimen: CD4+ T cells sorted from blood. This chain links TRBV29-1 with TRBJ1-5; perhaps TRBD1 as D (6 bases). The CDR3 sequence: CSVTIGGIEQPQHF. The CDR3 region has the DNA TGCAGCGTGACGATTGGGGGCATAGAGCAGCCCCAGCATTTT.